This T cell receptor beta chain was retrieved from a study of OX40 agonist ivuxolimab in advanced cancers. The data were produced by immunoSEQ multiplex PCR, yet TCRdb's version contains in-frame clones alone and is incomplete. The repertoire includes about 77,000 clones, around 83% of them detected once, and 0.76% sits in the top ten. The germline CDR1 and CDR2 sequences are MDHEN and SYDVKM. The CDR3 is made up of 13 amino acids. The ends were cut back, 5 bases at V and 7 bases at J, with 12 bases in the middle. This clone came up a few times. The input for sequencing was CD4+ or CD8+ T cells sorted from blood, taken in a trial of the OX40 agonist ivuxolimab. This sequence joins TRBV28 and TRBJ1-5; D is unclear. This TCR came from an adult with an advanced solid tumor such as melanoma, head and neck, liver or kidney cancer. In DNA, the CDR3 is TGTGCCAGCAGTACCTCCAGAGGCCAGCCCCAGCATTTT. Translating gives CASSTSRGQPQHF.